One sample yielded the 21 T cell receptor beta chains listed below, sequenced in a study of T cell changes during pregnancy in multiple sclerosis. Measured with immunoSEQ multiplex PCR; TCRdb has only the in-frame clones, and not every one. The sample has around 62,000 clones, around 89% seen once. Sequenced here: peripheral blood, sampled in the first trimester of pregnancy. These receptors all stem from a female donor with multiple sclerosis, enrolled in a pregnancy study.

There are a few counts of this clone. The V gene is TRBV5-1, the J gene TRBJ1-6; tentatively, D is TRBD1 (5 bases). Between the trimmed V and J ends, which lost 3 bases and 9 bases, there was a span of 16 bases. This CDR3 region has 15 residues. In germline, CDR1 is SGHRS, CDR2 YFSETQ. The CDR3 sequence: CASSSSTDLSSPLHF. The CDR3 DNA is TGCGCCAGCAGCTCGTCGACAGATCTCAGTTCACCCCTCCACTTT.

This chain uses TRBV19 with TRBJ2-6; unclear D gene. Germline CDR1 is LNHDA and CDR2 is SQIVND (reference sequence). There are 14 residues in the CDR3. Trimming cost V 4 bases and J 2 bases, with 6 bases left between them. DNA of the CDR3: TGTGCCAGTAGTAACCGGGCTGGGGCCAACGTCCTGACTTTC. Its translation is CASSNRAGANVLTF.

The genes are TRBV4-2 and TRBJ2-7, with 11 bases that match TRBD2. This CDR3 has 18 residues. Looked up from germline, CDR1 is LGHNA and CDR2 is YNFKEQ. Germline trimming cut 1 base from V and 1 base from J; bases unmatched to any gene: 9. The CDR3 nucleotides read TGTGCCAGCAGCCAAGGTCTAGCGGGGGGATCCCTTTCCTACGAGCAGTACTTC. Protein sequence: CASSQGLAGGSLSYEQYF.

CDR3 sequence reads: CASSEATGERTDTQYF. The CDR3 nucleotides read TGCGCCAGCAGTGAGGCTACAGGGGAACGCACAGATACGCAGTATTTT. The V call is TRBV10-1, the J call TRBJ2-3, with 7 bases aligning to TRBD1. CDR3 length: 16 residues. V was pared by 2 bases and J by 1 base, with 6 bases of the junction left unmatched. The germline V gene has CDR1 WNHNN and CDR2 SYGVQD (reference sequence).

The rearrangement uses TRBV30 and TRBJ2-7; tentative D call: TRBD1 (6 bases). V was pared by 4 bases and J by 4 bases, with 23 bases between. Germline lookup yields CDR1 GTSNPN and CDR2 SVGIG (reference sequence). The CDR3 length is 16 residues. CDR3 nucleotides: TGTGCCTGGACAGGGGAGCCCGGGACCGGTACTTACGAGCAGTACTTC. Amino acid sequence: CAWTGEPGTGTYEQYF. The variable domain in full, completed from reference TRBV30 and TRBJ2-7, reads SQTIHQWPATLVQPVGSPLSLECTVEGTSNPNLYWYRQAAGRGLQLLFYSVGIGQISSEVPQNLSASRPQDRQFILSSKKLLLSDSGFYLCAWTGEPGTGTYEQYFGPGTRLTVT.

This sequence joins TRBV11-3 and TRBJ1-1, with TRBD1 identical over 8 bases. The germline V gene has CDR1 SGHNT and CDR2 YENEEA. The V and J ends lost 5 bases and 4 bases, in that order; junction bases with no gene match: 6. CDR3 length: 14 residues. CDR3 in amino acids: CASSPGGWGTEAFF. CDR3 bases: TGTGCCAGCAGCCCAGGGGGCTGGGGCACTGAAGCTTTCTTT. Using reference TRBV11-3 and TRBJ1-1 for the parts outside the CDR3, the full variable domain is EAGVVQSPRYKIIEKKQPVAFWCNPISGHNTLYWYLQNLGQGPELLIRYENEEAVDDSQLPKDRFSAERLKGVDSTLKIQPAELGDSAVYLCASSPGGWGTEAFFGQGTRLTVV.

This clone appeared a single time. The chain employs TRBV5-4 and TRBJ2-2; D remains unclear. The length of the CDR3 is 14 residues. Germline lookup yields CDR1 SGHNT and CDR2 YYREEE (reference sequence). Between the trimmed V and J ends, which lost 0 bases and 4 bases, there was a span of 7 bases. The CDR3 DNA sequence: TGTGCCAGCAGCTTGGCCGTCAGCACCGGGGAGCTGTTTTTT. This codes for CASSLAVSTGELFF.

The CDR3: CASSMVVARGYTF. The CDR3, as DNA: TGTGCCAGTAGTATGGTGGTGGCGCGGGGCTACACCTTC. V gene TRBV19 combines with J gene TRBJ1-2; D not resolved. The V end lost 3 bases, the J end lost 8 bases, and 13 bases lay between the germline ends. Germline CDR1 LNHDA, CDR2 SQIVND (reference sequence). The CDR3 has 13 amino acids. The whole variable domain, remainder taken from reference TRBV19 and TRBJ1-2, is DGGITQSPKYLFRKEGQNVTLSCEQNLNHDAMYWYRQDPGQGLRLIYYSQIVNDFQKGDIAEGYSVSREKKESFPLTVTSAQKNPTAFYLCASSMVVARGYTFGSGTRLTVV.

The CDR3 protein is CASSQGGFNEKLFF. Here the CDR3 DNA reads TGTGCCAGCAGCCAAGGGGGCTTTAATGAAAAACTGTTTTTT. The rearrangement links TRBV7-2 to TRBJ1-4; 7 nucleotides align to TRBD1. The CDR3 runs 14 residues. From germline, CDR1 is SGHTA and CDR2 FQGNSA. The ends lost 5 bases at V and 4 bases at J; junction bases unmatched: 4.

The chain carries TRBV27 and TRBJ2-5, with 8 bases aligning to TRBD2. The length of the CDR3 is 15 residues. The V gene end was trimmed by 6 bases and the J gene end by 3 bases; junction bases not matched to a gene: 9. CDR1 is MNHEY, CDR2 SMNVEV, per germline (reference sequence). CDR3 nucleotide sequence: TGTGCCAGCAGGTCACTAGCGGCGGGAAAAGAGACCCAGTACTTC. Its translation is CASRSLAAGKETQYF.

The CDR3 DNA reads TGTGCCAGCAGCTGGGGACAGGGACCGAACACCATATATTTT. This gives the protein CASSWGQGPNTIYF. The chain joins TRBV7-9 to TRBJ1-3; TRBD1 agrees at 9 bases. The trim removed 4 bases at V and 7 bases at J, leaving 5 bases unmatched. This CDR3 is built from 14 residues. Germline CDR1 reads SEHNR; CDR2 reads FQNEAQ (reference sequence).

The genes are TRBV6-5 and TRBJ1-1; D gene unclear. The CDR3 contains 12 residues. Per the germline V gene, CDR1 is MNHEY and CDR2 is SVGAGI. With 5 bases removed from V and 1 base from J, the gap between germline ends came to 5 bases. CDR3 protein: CASSQKNTEAFF. CDR3 bases: TGTGCCAGCAGTCAAAAGAACACTGAAGCTTTCTTT.

This rearrangement joins TRBV11-2 to TRBJ1-5, with 7 nucleotides matching TRBD1. Per the germline V gene, CDR1 is SGHAT and CDR2 is FQNNGV. V lost 3 bases, J lost 3 bases, and 11 bases stayed unmatched. The CDR3 contains 17 residues. CDR3 residues: CASSLSGTAKLNQPQHF. The CDR3 coding sequence is TGTGCCAGCAGCTTGTCCGGGACAGCGAAGCTCAATCAGCCCCAGCATTTT.

The CDR3 DNA reads as TGTGCCAGCAGCCCGGACAGGGGGAGTCAGCCCCAGCATTTT. This encodes CASSPDRGSQPQHF. This sequence joins TRBV7-2 and TRBJ1-5; 10 bases match TRBD1. Germline V gene data show CDR1 as SGHTA and CDR2 as FQGNSA. CDR3 length equals 14 residues. V dropped 5 bases and J dropped 6; count of bases not matched to a gene: 4.

The chain links TRBV10-3 to TRBJ2-1, with no clear D. V dropped 6 bases and J dropped 7 bases, with 13 bases sitting between them. The CDR3 loop spans 13 amino acids. From germline, CDR1 is ENHRY and CDR2 SYGVKD. CDR3 nucleotides: TGTGCCATCAGACGAACCTCAACAAATGAGCAGTTCTTC. The encoded protein is CAIRRTSTNEQFF.

The chain recombines TRBV5-1 with TRBJ1-4; D ambiguous. Germline V gene sequence: CDR1 SGHRS, CDR2 YFSETQ. The CDR3 is 15 residues long. V was pared by 4 bases and J by 0 bases, with 10 bases between. CDR3 loop: CASSLRQATNEKLFF. The CDR3 region has the DNA TGCGCCAGCAGCCTCCGACAAGCAACTAATGAAAAACTGTTTTTT.

The chain has TRBV5-1 and TRBJ2-7; no firm D call. The CDR3 consists of 14 residues. V was clipped by 2 bases and J by 0 bases, with 9 bases between them. Germline loops: CDR1 SGHRS, CDR2 YFSETQ. CDR3 amino acids: CASSLTESSYEQYF. CDR3 coding DNA: TGCGCCAGCAGCTTAACCGAGAGCTCCTACGAGCAGTACTTC. Full variable domain (outside the CDR3, taken from reference TRBV5-1 and TRBJ2-7): KAGVTQTPRYLIKTRGQQVTLSCSPISGHRSVSWYQQTPGQGLQFLFEYFSETQRNKGNFPGRFSGRQFSNSRSEMNVSTLELGDSALYLCASSLTESSYEQYFGPGTRLTVT.

The chain joins TRBV7-9 to TRBJ2-7; D might be TRBD1 (6 bases). This CDR3 comprises 13 residues. Trimming stripped 5 bases from V and 3 bases from J, with 11 bases between. The germline V gene has CDR1 SEHNR and CDR2 FQNEAQ (reference sequence). DNA of the CDR3: TGTGCCAGCAGCAATTCAGGGGACTACGAGCAGTACTTC. Translated: CASSNSGDYEQYF.

This sequence joins TRBV18 and TRBJ2-2; D might be TRBD1 (5 bases). Trimming pared 0 bases from V and 7 bases from J, leaving 15 bases between. Germline V gene lookup returns CDR1 KGHSH and CDR2 LQKENI. CDR3 length equals 16 residues. CDR3 amino acids: CASSPPLTAFDGELFF. CDR3 coding DNA: TGTGCCAGCTCACCACCGCTGACAGCCTTTGACGGGGAGCTGTTTTTT. The variable domain in full, completed from reference TRBV18 and TRBJ2-2, reads NAGVMQNPRHLVRRRGQEARLRCSPMKGHSHVYWYRQLPEEGLKFMVYLQKENIIDESGMPKERFSAEFPKEGPSILRIQQVVRGDSAAYFCASSPPLTAFDGELFFGEGSRLTVL.

This chain links TRBV13 with TRBJ2-7; the match to TRBD2 covers 9 bases. J lost 1 base, V lost 7 bases, and 11 bases had no gene match. CDR1 and CDR2 (germline): PRHDT, FYEKMQ (reference sequence). The CDR3 has 16 residues. The CDR3 protein is CASTSAGGPISYEQYF. In DNA form, the CDR3 reads TGTGCCAGCACCTCAGCGGGAGGCCCTATTTCCTACGAGCAGTACTTC.

This chain connects TRBV2 to TRBJ2-3; perhaps TRBD2 as D (6 bases). The CDR3 consists of 18 residues. CDR1 is SNHLY, CDR2 FYNNEI, per germline. V was trimmed by 3 bases and J by 2 bases, leaving 21 bases between them. CDR3 in amino acids: CASSEGLSQAFSTDTQYF. The CDR3 DNA reads as TGTGCCAGCAGTGAGGGACTCTCGCAAGCGTTTTCCACAGATACGCAGTATTTT.